This T cell receptor (beta chain) was recorded in a study of blood T cell repertoires in COVID-19. On the study more broadly: T cells, B-cell-depleted T cells, or PBMCs supplied cDNA or gDNA.

Authors' processing steps: Estimation of nucleated cell counts relied on the amplification of reference gene primers. Assay used: immunoSEQ multiplex PCR; TCRdb lists only in-frame clones, some missing. From that table come the V and J calls and clone size; the DNA was used to work out D and trimming. The sample includes tens of thousands of clones, 75% to 90% seen only once; the top ten take around 7.4%. J gave up 7 bases and V 3 bases, and 8 bases lay outside the gene matches. Germline V lookup: CDR1 SGHTA, CDR2 FQGTGA. The CDR3 contains 15 residues. The rearrangement joins TRBV7-3 to TRBJ2-7; the match to TRBD2 covers 11 bases. The sequencing input was peripheral blood. This clonotype was sampled from a man aged 55-75 years with active COVID-19. The CDR3 loop reads CASSFQLAGVGEQYF. In DNA form, the CDR3 reads TGTGCCAGCAGCTTCCAACTAGCGGGAGTGGGTGAGCAGTACTTC.